Given below is one TCR beta chain in context. No count is given, but going by its frequency this clonotype is medium-sized (0.01 to 0.1%). There is no known antigen for this receptor. Acute infectious disease was absent in all participants, and all participants were in good physical condition. For droplet-based sequencing, live CSF cells were sorted using a live/dead marker. To pellet immune cells, CSF obtained by lumbar puncture was centrifuged at 300g. Each CSF sample was checked for red blood cells, and any sample showing blood contamination was excluded. CSF cells were cryopreserved in freezing medium, frozen overnight at -80 °C, and then stored in liquid nitrogen. Before analysis, CSF samples were kept in storage for less than six months. These data originate in a study of CD8 T cells in cerebrospinal fluid in Alzheimer's disease (TCRdb year 2020). The study in broad terms: The study used two single-cell methods, plate-based nested PCR sequencing and droplet-based sequencing, to evaluate clonal expansion of CSF T cells. This study tested whether clonally expanded T cells could be found in cerebrospinal fluid from healthy elderly individuals and from patients with neurodegenerative disease. In the droplet-based CSF analysis comparing patients with controls, about 10 healthy controls (around 11,000 cells) and about 10 patients with MCI or Alzheimer's disease (around 9,700 cells) were included. CSF gene-expression analysis, which included Parkinson's disease patients, covered fewer than 30 samples in total. Broader findings and caveats from the paper: The overall clonality comparison included only samples with detectable clones (roughly eleven healthy, 5 MCI, 5 AD, 6 PD). A higher percentage of TCRs was made up by the largest CSF clone in patients with MCI or Alzheimer's disease than in controls. It was cautioned by the authors that a causal link between EBV and Alzheimer's disease is not established by the detection of EBV-specific TCRs in CSF. The EBV-specific clones were neither the most highly expanded clones nor enriched among patients. In pooled data, a highly expanded clone (at least 3% of TCRs) occurred in 1 of 10 healthy subjects versus 4 of 6 Alzheimer's patients.

The germline V gene supplies CDR1 MNHNS and CDR2 SASEGT. The CDR3 runs 14 amino acids, cysteine and phenylalanine included. No DNA sequence was recorded. The library came from 10x single-cell sequencing. 10X Genomics single-cell V(D)J and 5' gene-expression libraries were used to profile CSF cells. An Illumina NextSeq550 was used to sequence the CSF single-cell TCR libraries. Concerning the study's data processing: After V(D)J reads were mapped to the vdj-GRCh38 alts ensemble 2.0.0 reference, the Cell Ranger vdj pipeline was used to analyse the reads. Clonotypes were defined as cell barcodes sharing the same set of productive CDR3 nucleotide sequences. To connect clonality with transcriptional profiles, clonotype information was added to the gene-expression metadata in Seurat v3.0. Any CSF cell with more than 1,800 genes, more than 7,500 UMIs or more than 10% mitochondrial reads was removed. To find TCRs with known antigen specificity, CDR3-beta sequences were matched against VDJdb. Only TCRs with complete alpha and beta chains were included in the network analysis of clone sharing, which used the R package qgraph. After TCRdb reprocessed the reads, each CDR3 protein sequence was kept as one row, without DNA. In this record, the V and J calls reflect TCRdb's handling and not the investigators' own analysis. This sample's table carries under 1,500 distinct CDR3 sequences. The ten top clones hold around 9% of the sample.

The chain links TRBV6-1 with TRBJ2-5; without DNA, the TCRdb call of TRBD1 cannot be checked. The TCR comes from a human donor in good health. The sequencing sample was made of cerebrospinal fluid. The CDR3 sequence is CASIGRGHQETQYF.